Below, one TCR beta chain is given with its context. Its cognate antigen has yet to be identified. The sample holds no much larger clone one base away, and base qualities are not on file. CDR1 and CDR2 were assigned from the germline V gene as SGHTA and FQGNSA. V lost 5 bases and J lost 3 bases; the stretch between them is 17 bases long. The CDR3 has 16 amino acids, counting the end cysteine and phenylalanine. The entry retains the CDR3 DNA only, 48 bases that are in frame from base 1. Library generation was performed with the immunoSEQ multiplex PCR assay. For the multiplex PCR, a mixture combining 60 forward primers for TCR Vbeta segments and 13 reverse primers for TCR Jbeta segments was used. Amplification of the CDR3 region of rearranged TCR beta genes was performed with a multiplex PCR assay on genomic DNA. Amplified TCR beta libraries were sequenced as 87-base-pair reads on the Illumina HiSeq System. Regarding the original processing steps: A later analysis tallied around 87 million unique TCR beta chains across the 600 to 700 repertoires, and around 9.9 million of those chains were shared by two or more donors. To remove PCR and sequencing errors, raw reads were error-corrected and collapsed into unique sequences using a nearest-neighbor algorithm that merged closely related sequences. To assign V, D and J gene segments, CDR3 sequences were aligned to IMGT reference sequences. For a sequence to be retained, a match of at least six nucleotides to both a V gene segment and a J gene segment was required. A rearrangement counted as productive if the CDR3 had no stop codons and remained in frame with V and J, and every other rearrangement counted as non-productive. Following IMGT convention, CDR3 was defined as the stretch from the second conserved V-encoded cysteine up to the conserved J-encoded phenylalanine. In an earlier analysis of around 570 of the donors, sequences lacking an unambiguous match to a single V gene segment were excluded. In an earlier analysis of several hundred of the donors, V segments were called functional above 56.7% productive rearrangements and were called segregating when the between-donor standard deviation exceeded 5%. To diagnose cytomegalovirus status from the catalog of TCR beta chain sequences, a statistical classification framework was built. In a later analysis, TCR nucleotide sequences were compared against IMGT/GENE-DB human TR gene sequences so that V and J genes could be assigned. A later analysis assigned CDR3 sequences and most-parsimonious VDJ recombination scenarios with the TCRdist pipeline. In a later analysis, every TCR beta chain was defined by the combination of its CDR3 amino acid sequence and its V-gene family, and reads without a unique V-gene family were dropped. To address suspected cross-contamination and a sequencing artifact, a later analysis removed around 600 highly shared, low-generation-probability nucleotide sequences. For each public chain, a later analysis derived a clonal expansion index from normalized ranks of inferred template counts within each repertoire. In a later analysis, generation probabilities were computed with a VDJ recombination model fitted to out-of-frame rearrangements, and the resulting probabilities were checked against IGoR. Hypergeometric tests were used in a later analysis to score TCR-TCR, TCR-HLA and TCR-CMV co-occurrence, with a repertoire-size bias correction applied to the TCR pairs. A later analysis estimated false discovery rates by permuting HLA or CMV assignments 20 times. In a later analysis, co-occurring TCRs were grouped using DBSCAN, and TCRdist sequence similarity was added for clustering within HLA-allele-positive subsets. Repertoires with fewer than 30,000 or more than 120,000 public chains, plus five repertoires with anomalous nucleotide sharing, were excluded from co-occurrence clustering. TCRdb took this table from immuneACCESS and kept in-frame rearrangements with V and J called. Such tables lack part of the clones; where checked against another copy, unresolved V genes explain under half of the gap, and the rest is unexplained. V and J calls and clone size are those listed in that table; D and trimming were worked out from the DNA. Recorded for this sample are around 150,000 clones; roughly 9.4% of them occurred a single time. The top ten constitute 1.5% to 2% of the sample.

This sample stems from a study of cytomegalovirus exposure and HLA in healthy donors listed by TCRdb under 2017. General notes on the study: In an earlier analysis of under 750 of the donors, 250 to 300 Gb of sequence data and about 110 million unique TCR beta sequences from about 179 million T cells were reported. Besides the first cohort of 666 subjects, a separate validation cohort made up of about 120 different subjects was used. Every repertoire in the discovery cohort had been generated on one and the same sequencing platform. The aim of the study was to test whether cataloging public T cell receptors could identify signatures of past pathogen exposure. Of the approximately 370 genotyped donors, 75% to 85% were placed in the genetic ancestry cluster associated with self-reported Caucasian donors. Class I and class II HLA loci were covered by the typing at four-digit resolution. To predict cytomegalovirus infection status, the study brought together high-throughput TCR immunosequencing, statistical association of individual TCRs with disease status, and machine learning. Using immunosequencing, the study profiled T cell repertoires from 666 subjects and related those repertoires to cytomegalovirus serostatus. Because of strong linkage in the cohort, roughly five DR-DQ haplotypes were treated as single units for association and clustering. To study patterns of TCR occurrence, a later analysis re-analyzed previously published TCR beta repertoires from around 670 donors and added high-resolution HLA genotyping. The number of donors typed differed by locus, with about 629-640 for A, B, C, DRB1 and DQB1, around 500 for DQA1, 600 to 610 for DPA1, and some 450 for DPB1. In an earlier analysis of roughly 600 of the donors, high-throughput TCR beta sequencing was used to judge whether each TCR beta V gene segment behaved as functional or pseudogenic. A later genetic analysis took genome-wide SNP genotypes for about 55% of the 666 donors and used that subset as a discovery cohort. Donor age, sex, ethnicity and CMV serostatus were compiled together with the repertoire data. Rather than using new phenotypic data, the later analysis identified candidate immune exposures from TCR beta sequences and from how often those sequences occurred across donors. On average, around 200,000 unique TCR beta nucleotide sequences were sequenced per donor among 350 to 400 genotyped donors of the cohort, with roughly a sixth of those sequences being non-productive. An early release covering roughly 580 HLA-typed donors comprised approximately 290 gigabases of sequencing data and 85 million or so unique TCR sequences. General study outcomes and caveats: According to a later analysis, parvovirus B19, influenza, CMV and Epstein-Barr virus appeared linked to several top co-occurrence clusters. Specific HLA alleles were associated with more than 15,000 TCR beta sequences at a false discovery rate of 0.05 in a later analysis. Compared with the approximately 710-donor mean, donors in an Asian-associated ancestry cluster had fewer N-insertions in productive TCRs, according to a later genetic analysis. Because some donors lacked HLA typing at each locus, the association tests relied only on the typed subset. The 87-base-pair reads could not distinguish some IMGT-functional V segments, including TRBV6-2 and TRBV6-3, so those segments were excluded. A further reported finding was that TCR beta sequences accurately predicted the HLA-A and HLA-B alleles for most subjects in the first cohort. The presence/absence analyses assumed that sequencing depth was roughly uniform across donors, and that assumption may not be true. The authors suggested that the approach could potentially be extended to other disease states and immunological phenotypes. Most TCR sequences were observed very rarely across donors, whereas some public TCRs were present in many individuals. In the study, around 160 TCR beta chains were listed as associated with cytomegalovirus. The cohort was sequenced for TCR beta chains only, and without alpha or paired-chain data the features that could be detected were limited. A later genetic analysis associated a missense DCLRE1C variant with V-gene and J-gene trimming of TCR beta chains, and an independent cohort replicated the association. Correlated functional status among segregating V segments might reflect linkage disequilibrium, but an unknown experimental factor could not be ruled out. The sequencing pipeline was judged likely to have produced a cluster of highly shared sequence variants as a technical artifact. According to a later analysis, most CMV-associated TCR beta chains appeared to be HLA-restricted, and the HLA associations seemed to be driven largely by CMV exposure. Assigning TCR associations to individual alleles was difficult when HLA alleles, especially DR and DQ, strongly co-occurred. In an earlier analysis of fewer than 700 of the donors, most TCR beta V segments appeared in productive rearrangements about 90% or about 30% of the time, broadly matching IMGT annotations. In a later analysis, HLA-associated TCR beta chains showed more clonal expansion and lower generation probabilities than non-associated chains that were equally common. In vitro tests confirmed that three of the cytomegalovirus-associated TCR beta chains recognize cytomegalovirus antigens. Cytomegalovirus status was reported to be diagnosed by the classifier with high specificity and sensitivity in both the original and validation cohorts. Because counts were too low, seventeen rarely observed V segments, including chromosome 9 orphons, were excluded from the earlier analysis of 587 of the donors. The only immune exposure information available for the cohort was CMV serostatus. According to a later analysis, TCR association rates differed among HLA loci, with DRB1 alleles showing the most associated TCRs and HLA-C alleles showing the fewest.

The cohort was made up of 650 to 700 healthy bone marrow donors. All cohort members were sampled while nominally healthy, although unrecorded immune exposures were likely present. The donor tested CMV seronegative, placing the donor among the 350 to 400 seronegative members of the cohort. Each donor provided a peripheral blood sample, and peripheral blood mononuclear cells were used for TCR beta sequencing. The Qiagen DNeasy Blood Extraction Kit was used to extract genomic DNA from the blood cell samples. This TCR derives from a male donor in good health and CMV-seronegative. The rearrangement combines TRBV7-2 with TRBJ1-3; perhaps TRBD1 is the D gene, with 6 bases matching. Sequencing was done on a sample of PBMCs. The CDR3 protein sequence reads: CASSRKAGADGNTIYF. The DNA sequence is TGTGCCAGCAGCCGCAAGGCGGGGGCCGATGGAAACACCATATATTTT.